This T cell receptor (beta chain) was obtained from a study of shared clonotypes between healthy human individuals. On the study more broadly: Aged between 18 and 49, the donors were two women and three men. Study-level points and caveats: Sequencing depth was a factor that was expected to affect clonotype sharing among donors.

Investigators spread the genomic DNA of each subset evenly over several immunoSEQ plates. Generated by immunoSEQ multiplex PCR, the TCRdb table keeps only in-frame clones and is missing some. This sample has a few million clones, with roughly 93% found just once. All the donors were Caucasian adults who lived in Nashville, Tennessee. Turning to this clone: Its antigen is not identified.

The trim removed 6 bases at V and 4 bases at J, leaving 10 bases unmatched. Germline V gene data show CDR1 as MNHEY and CDR2 as SVGAGI. This CDR3 contains 15 residues. This receptor was taken from a man aged 18 to 35 in good health. Some clones in this sample may be carry-over from other donors' samples. Sequencing input: naive CD4+ T cells from PBMCs. Subset given: CD45RA+ positively selected. The V and J genes are TRBV6-5 and TRBJ2-3; 7 bases are a match to TRBD2. Here the CDR3 reads CASSVVAGAADTQYF. DNA for the CDR3: TGTGCCAGCAGCGTTGTGGCGGGAGCCGCAGATACGCAGTATTTT.